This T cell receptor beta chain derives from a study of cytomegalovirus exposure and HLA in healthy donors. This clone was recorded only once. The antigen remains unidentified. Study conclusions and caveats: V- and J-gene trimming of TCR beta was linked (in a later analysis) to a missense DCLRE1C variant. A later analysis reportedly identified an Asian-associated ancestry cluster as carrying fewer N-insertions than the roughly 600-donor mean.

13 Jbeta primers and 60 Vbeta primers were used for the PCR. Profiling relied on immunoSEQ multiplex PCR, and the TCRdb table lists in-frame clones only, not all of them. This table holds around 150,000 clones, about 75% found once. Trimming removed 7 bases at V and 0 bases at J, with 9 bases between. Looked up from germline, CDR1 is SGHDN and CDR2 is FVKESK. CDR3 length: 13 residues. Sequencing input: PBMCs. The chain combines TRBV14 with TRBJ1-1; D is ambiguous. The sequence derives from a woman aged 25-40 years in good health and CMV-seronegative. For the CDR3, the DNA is TGTGCCAGCACGCGTATCCTGAACACTGAAGCTTTCTTT. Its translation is CASTRILNTEAFF.